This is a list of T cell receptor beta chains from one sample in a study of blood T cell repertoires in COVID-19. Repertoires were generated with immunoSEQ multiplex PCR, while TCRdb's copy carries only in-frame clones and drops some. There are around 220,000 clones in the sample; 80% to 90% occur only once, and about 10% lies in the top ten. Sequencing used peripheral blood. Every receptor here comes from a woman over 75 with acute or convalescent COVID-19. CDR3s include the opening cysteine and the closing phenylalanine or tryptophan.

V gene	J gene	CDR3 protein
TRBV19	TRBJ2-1	CASSISRDREQFF
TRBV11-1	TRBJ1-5	CASSYAQDQPQHF
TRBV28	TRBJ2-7	CASSSVAGVYEQYF
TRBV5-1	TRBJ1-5	CASREDSNQPQHF
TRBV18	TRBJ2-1	CASSAEVEQFF
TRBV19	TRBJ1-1	CASRIQGQSTEAFF
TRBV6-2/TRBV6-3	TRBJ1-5	CASSHGGGDQPQHF
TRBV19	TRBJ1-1	CASSPLPGTEAFF
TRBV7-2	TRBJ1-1	CASSLGRQNTEAFF
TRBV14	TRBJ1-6	CASSRDSGGNSPLHF
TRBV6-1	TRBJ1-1	CASSEARGAVGFF
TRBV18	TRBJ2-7	CASSPGLVYEQYF